This record concerns one T cell receptor beta chain sequence. The source of the sample is a study of blood T cell repertoires in COVID-19. About the research overall: Both acute and convalescent COVID-19 samples were obtained from the United States, Italy and Spain. T cells, B-cell-depleted T cells, or PBMCs provided the cDNA or gDNA that served as material.

Repertoires were generated with immunoSEQ multiplex PCR, while TCRdb's copy carries only in-frame clones and drops some. The data show about 80,000 clones, approximately 76% seen once. Germline CDR1 is SNHLY and CDR2 is FYNNEI. V shed 6 bases and J shed 4 bases, with 4 bases lying between them. The CDR3 runs 10 residues. This clonotype was obtained from a man in his 70s with active or convalescent COVID-19. The chain combines TRBV2 with TRBJ2-7, with no clear D. Sequencing input: peripheral blood. The CDR3 DNA is TGTGCCAGCAGCGGTTACGAGCAGTACTTC. Protein sequence: CASSGYEQYF. Complete variable domain (other parts from reference TRBV2 and TRBJ2-7): EPEVTQTPSHQVTQMGQEVILRCVPISNHLYFYWYRQILGQKVEFLVSFYNNEISEKSEIFDDQFSVERPDGSNFTLKIRSTKLEDSAMYFCASSGYEQYFGPGTRLTVT.